This TCR beta chain stems from a study of T cells after yellow fever vaccination. Study findings and constraints: Abundant bulk-derived clonotypes could contaminate FACS-sorted repertoires. Most primary-vaccination clones recurred post-booster (around 95% CD4, roughly 87% CD8).

As TCR cDNA was made by 5'RACE template switching, a universal primer site and UMIs were added. In TCRdb, the 5' RACE reads were re-called with MiXCR into one record per CDR3 protein. The sample lists about 340,000 distinct CDR3 sequences; roughly an eighth were seen once. Germline loops: CDR1 SGHTA, CDR2 FQGNSA. The CDR3 runs to 14 residues. V was shortened by 1 base and J by 7 bases, with 10 bases between the two germline ends. This clonotype was found a few times. Its antigen remains unknown. This clonotype was obtained from a man younger than 30 who received the YFV17D yellow fever vaccine. The sequencing here drew on CD4+ T cells sorted from PBMCs, taken 15 days after the yellow fever booster vaccination. The rearrangement links TRBV7-2 to TRBJ1-4; D perhaps matches TRBD1 (5 bases). In DNA form, the CDR3 reads TGTGCCAGCAGCTTAGGGGGGTTGGGTGAAAAACTGTTTTTT. It encodes CASSLGGLGEKLFF.